The 20 T cell receptor beta chains given below trace back to one sample, sequenced in a study of OX40 agonist ivuxolimab in advanced cancers. Clones were sequenced by immunoSEQ multiplex PCR, and TCRdb holds only the in-frame ones, with some missing. The sample comprises tens of thousands of clones, approximately 86% of which are singletons, and 6.5% to 9.5% rests with the top ten. The sequenced sample was CD4+ or CD8+ T cells sorted from blood, obtained in a trial of the OX40 agonist ivuxolimab. Receptors originate from an adult with an advanced solid tumor such as melanoma, head and neck, liver or kidney cancer.

This clone was picked up a small number of times. The chain couples TRBV6-6 to TRBJ2-7; D may correspond to TRBD1 or TRBD2 (5 bases each). CDR1 is MNHNY, CDR2 SVGAGI, per germline (reference sequence). The V and J ends lost 8 bases and 7 bases respectively, with 9 bases between them. The CDR3 is 10 residues long. The CDR3 loop reads CASGTVEQYF. The CDR3 DNA reads as TGTGCCAGCGGGACGGTGGAGCAGTACTTC.

This rearrangement joins TRBV4-2 to TRBJ2-7; D gene uncertain. The CDR3 extends over 17 amino acids. The V gene's germline CDR1 is LGHNA and CDR2 YNFKEQ. With 0 bases removed from V and 0 bases from J, the gap between germline ends came to 15 bases. CDR3 in amino acids: CASSQEVQNILSYEQYF. For the CDR3, the DNA is TGTGCCAGCAGCCAAGAAGTACAGAACATACTCTCCTACGAGCAGTACTTC.

A few counts support this clone. This rearrangement joins TRBV4-3 to TRBJ1-5; D remains ambiguous. Trimming cost V 0 bases and J 5 bases, with 8 bases left between them. The V gene's germline CDR1 is LGHNA and CDR2 YSLEER. The CDR3 totals 14 residues. The CDR3 sequence: CASSQEKAHQPQHF. The CDR3 DNA reads as TGCGCCAGCAGCCAAGAGAAGGCGCATCAGCCCCAGCATTTT.

The CDR3 sequence: CASDLAGLTNEQFF. Here the CDR3 DNA reads TGTGCCAGTGACCTAGCGGGCTTAACCAATGAGCAGTTCTTC. The chain has TRBV7-9 and TRBJ2-1, with 8 bases matching TRBD2. Unmatched junction bases numbered 10, after V lost 9 bases and J lost 6 bases. This CDR3 has 14 residues. Germline CDR1 SEHNR, CDR2 FQNEAQ (reference sequence).

This sequence joins TRBV5-1 and TRBJ2-2; 10 nucleotides align to TRBD1. The length of the CDR3 is 17 residues. With V trimmed by 1 base and J by 5 bases, 8 bases remained unmatched. Germline assignment: CDR1 SGHRS and CDR2 YFSETQ. CDR3 nucleotides: TGCGCCAGCAGCTTGAGGGCCTCGGGACAGGGGACCGGGGAGCTGTTTTTT. Translating gives CASSLRASGQGTGELFF.

V usage is TRBV7-3 and J usage is TRBJ2-2, with 10 bases matching TRBD2. The CDR3 runs to 16 residues. V lost 2 bases, J lost 4 bases, and 4 bases stayed unmatched. Looked up from germline, CDR1 is SGHTA and CDR2 is FQGTGA. CDR3 DNA sequence: TGTGCCAGCAGCTTAGAATCTAGCGGGGGCACCGGGGAGCTGTTTTTT. Protein product: CASSLESSGGTGELFF.

With regard to this clone: Germline and junction disagree at one end, which may indicate a read error. This chain links TRBV25-1 with TRBJ1-2; a weak D match, TRBD1 (5 bases). Germline CDR1 MGHDK, CDR2 SYGVNS. The CDR3 is made up of 13 amino acids. CDR3 DNA sequence: TGTGCCAGCGGAGGGGAGACGGACTATGGCCACACCTTC. Residues: CASGGETDYGHTF.

The rearrangement links TRBV27 to TRBJ1-2; tentative D call: TRBD1 (5 bases). In germline, CDR1 is MNHEY, CDR2 SMNVEV (reference sequence). The CDR3 length is 14 residues. Deletions cut 6 bases from V and 3 bases from J, with 14 bases between. CDR3 nucleotide sequence: TGTGCCAGCAGCTCCGAGCGGGGGGACTATGGCTACACCTTC. The encoded protein is CASSSERGDYGYTF.

This chain links TRBV6-5 with TRBJ1-5, with 7 bases matching TRBD1. Germline CDR1 reads MNHEY; CDR2 reads SVGAGI. The V and J ends lost 6 bases and 4 bases, in that order; junction bases with no gene match: 6. The CDR3 runs 14 residues. CDR3 in DNA: TGTGCCAGCAGACGGACAGGACGGAATCAGCCCCAGCATTTT. Protein sequence: CASRRTGRNQPQHF.

The chain joins TRBV9 to TRBJ2-2; TRBD2 matches at 10 bases. This CDR3 comprises 16 residues. V trimming: 0 bases; J trimming: 8 bases; junction bases outside the gene matches: 7. Germline CDR1 SGDLS, CDR2 YYNGEE. Here the CDR3 DNA reads TGTGCCAGCAGCGTAGAGAAGCGGGGGGGCTTAGGGGAGCTGTTTTTT. Protein sequence: CASSVEKRGGLGELFF. The complete variable domain, with remaining parts taken from reference TRBV9 and TRBJ2-2, reads DSGVTQTPKHLITATGQRVTLRCSPRSGDLSVYWYQQSLDQGLQFLIQYYNGEERAKGNILERFSAQQFPDLHSELNLSSLELGDSALYFCASSVEKRGGLGELFFGEGSRLTVL.

This chain connects TRBV11-2 to TRBJ2-5; D is possibly TRBD2 (6 bases). The germline V and J ends were trimmed by 1 base and 2 bases, with 14 bases remaining between them. CDR1 SGHAT and CDR2 FQNNGV come from the germline V gene. The CDR3 extends over 16 amino acids. The CDR3 DNA reads TGTGCCAGCAGCTTAGTTCGCGGGGAAGATCAAGAGACCCAGTACTTC. Protein sequence: CASSLVRGEDQETQYF. Full variable domain (rest looked up from reference TRBV11-2 and TRBJ2-5): EAGVAQSPRYKIIEKRQSVAFWCNPISGHATLYWYQQILGQGPKLLIQFQNNGVVDDSQLPKDRFSAERLKGVDSTLKIQPAKLEDSAVYLCASSLVRGEDQETQYFGPGTRLLVL.

The chain employs TRBV4-3 and TRBJ1-2, with 7 positions matching TRBD1. CDR3 size: 14 residues. V gave up 4 bases and J gave up 7 bases; unmatched junction bases: 9. Germline loops: CDR1 LGHNA, CDR2 YSLEER. The CDR3 nucleotides read TGCGCCAGCAGCCCCGGACCCTCAGGGGGTGGCTACACCTTC. Protein sequence: CASSPGPSGGGYTF.

The chain has TRBV7-9 and TRBJ2-7; the D is unclear. Germline V gene lookup returns CDR1 SEHNR and CDR2 FQNEAQ (reference sequence). The V and J ends lost 3 bases and 2 bases respectively, with 5 bases between them. The CDR3 is 12 residues long. The CDR3 DNA follows: TGTGCCAGCAGCTTCCTCACCTACGAGCAGTACTTC. It yields the protein CASSFLTYEQYF.

This chain links TRBV6-6 with TRBJ2-5, with D possibly being TRBD2 (5 bases). CDR1 and CDR2 (germline): MNHNY, SVGAGI (reference sequence). V shed 3 bases and J shed 2 bases, with 13 bases lying between them. This CDR3 region has 15 residues. This CDR3 is CASSYGQRPQETQYF. The CDR3 DNA is TGTGCCAGCAGTTATGGCCAGCGGCCACAAGAGACCCAGTACTTC.

CDR3 sequence: CASSRDDRLNEQFF. CDR3 bases: TGTGCCAGCAGTAGGGATGACAGGCTTAATGAGCAGTTCTTC. The rearrangement links TRBV6-5 to TRBJ2-1, with a weak D call TRBD1 (6 bases). There are 14 residues in the CDR3. Trimming pared 5 bases from V and 7 bases from J, leaving 15 bases between. CDR1 MNHEY and CDR2 SVGAGI come from the germline V gene.

This clone was picked up one time. This chain connects TRBV20-1 to TRBJ2-1; D ambiguous. CDR3 length: 11 residues. V dropped 3 bases and J dropped 6 bases, with 6 bases sitting between them. Germline CDR1 and CDR2: DFQATT and SNEGSKA (reference sequence). In nucleotides, the CDR3 is TGCAGTGCTAGGGGTATCAATGAGCAGTTCTTC. This encodes CSARGINEQFF.

The chain uses TRBV27 and TRBJ1-5; weak D call: TRBD1 (6 bases). Germline assignment: CDR1 MNHEY and CDR2 SMNVEV (reference sequence). Trimming removed 6 bases at V and 1 base at J, with 13 bases between. The CDR3 has 15 amino acids. CDR3 in DNA: TGTGCCAGCAGCGTGGGGGCGGTCAGCAATCAGCCCCAGCATTTT. Its protein is CASSVGAVSNQPQHF.

The V gene is TRBV12-2, the J gene TRBJ1-5; TRBD1 was called by the table and not checked on the DNA. TRBV12-2 is shown as a pseudogene. The CDR3 is 16 amino acids. The CDR3 DNA is TGTGCAAGTCGCTTAGCGACAGCCATTAGCAATCAGCCCCAGCATTTT. Protein product: CASRLATAISNQPQHF.

This clone occurred once. The rearrangement uses TRBV13 and TRBJ2-7, with 7 bases matching TRBD2. Per the germline V gene, CDR1 is PRHDT and CDR2 is FYEKMQ (reference sequence). V gave up 4 bases and J gave up 2 bases; unmatched junction bases: 5. This CDR3 has 14 residues. CDR3 protein: CASSSGGITYEQYF. Here the CDR3 DNA reads TGTGCCAGCAGCTCGGGGGGAATCACCTACGAGCAGTACTTC.

V and J are TRBV7-9 and TRBJ2-4; perhaps TRBD2 as D (5 bases). V lost 2 bases and J 9 bases, leaving 11 bases between the germline ends. CDR3 length equals 13 residues. In germline, CDR1 is SEHNR, CDR2 FQNEAQ (reference sequence). The CDR3 DNA reads as TGTGCCAGCAGCTTACGGGATGTTGGCATTCAGTACTTC. It codes for CASSLRDVGIQYF.